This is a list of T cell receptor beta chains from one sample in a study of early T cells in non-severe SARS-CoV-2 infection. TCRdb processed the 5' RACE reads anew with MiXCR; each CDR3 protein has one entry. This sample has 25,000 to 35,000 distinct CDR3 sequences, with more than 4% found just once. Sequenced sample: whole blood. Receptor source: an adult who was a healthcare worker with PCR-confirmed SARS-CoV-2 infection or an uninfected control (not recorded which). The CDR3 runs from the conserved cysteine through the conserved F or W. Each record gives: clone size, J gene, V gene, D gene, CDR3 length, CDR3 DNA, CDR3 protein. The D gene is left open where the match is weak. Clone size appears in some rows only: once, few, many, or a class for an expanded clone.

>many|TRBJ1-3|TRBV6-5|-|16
TGTGCCAGCAGTTACTCTTTGGGGCAGGGTGGAAACACCATATATTTT
CASSYSLGQGGNTIYF
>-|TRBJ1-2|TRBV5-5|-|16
TGTGCCAGCAGCTTGGTCGGACTACAGCTAGGCTATGGCTACACCTTC
CASSLVGLQLGYGYTF
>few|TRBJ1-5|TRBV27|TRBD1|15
TGTGCCAGCACCAGGGACAGGGGCGGCAATCAGCCCCAGCATTTT
CASTRDRGGNQPQHF
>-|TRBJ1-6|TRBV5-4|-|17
TGTGCCAGCAGCTTGGCCGATAGCCACATCTATAATTCACCCCTCCACTTT
CASSLADSHIYNSPLHF
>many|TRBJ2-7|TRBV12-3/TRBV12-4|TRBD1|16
TGTGCCAGCAGTCCCCTAGGACAGGGTGTTGTTGGCGAGCAGTACTTC
CASSPLGQGVVGEQYF
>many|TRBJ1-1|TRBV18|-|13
TGTGCCAGCTTAAGACAGTTAAACACTGAAGCTTTCTTT
CASLRQLNTEAFF
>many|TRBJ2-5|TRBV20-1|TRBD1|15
TGCAGTGCGCTGCCCCGGACAGGGTCCCAAGAGACCCAGTACTTC
CSALPRTGSQETQYF
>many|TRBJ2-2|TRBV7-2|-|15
TGTGCCAGCAGCTTCTTTTCAGGCGGCACCGGGGAGCTGTTTTTT
CASSFFSGGTGELFF
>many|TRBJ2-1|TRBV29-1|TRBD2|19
TGCAGCGTCCCAACCGGGTTTTTCGGACTAGCGGGAGGAGGGAATGAGCAGTTCTTC
CSVPTGFFGLAGGGNEQFF
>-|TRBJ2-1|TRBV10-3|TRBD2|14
TGTGCCACCCGGGGGACTAGCGGGGGAAATGAGCAGTTCTTC
CATRGTSGGNEQFF
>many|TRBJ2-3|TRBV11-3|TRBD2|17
TGTGCCAGCAGCCCACAGGGAGGCGCGGGAGGTCGGGATACGCAGTATTTT
CASSPQGGAGGRDTQYF
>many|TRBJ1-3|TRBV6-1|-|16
TGTGCCAGCGGTGAGGCGGCAGGTATGGATGGAAACACCATATATTTT
CASGEAAGMDGNTIYF
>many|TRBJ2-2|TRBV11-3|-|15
TGTGCCAGCAAAAGAGGCCCAGCACTCACCGGGGAGCTGTTTTTT
CASKRGPALTGELFF
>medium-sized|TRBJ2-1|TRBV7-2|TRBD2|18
TGTGCCAGCAGCCCCTTGGGACTAGCGGCGGAAAGATCCAATGAGCAGTTCTTC
CASSPLGLAAERSNEQFF
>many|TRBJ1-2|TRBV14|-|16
TGTGCCAGCAGCCAAGGTACCCTCAGGGGAAACTATGGCTACACCTTC
CASSQGTLRGNYGYTF
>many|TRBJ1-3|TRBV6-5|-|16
TGTGCCAGCAGCAGGGGTCCCCTTCCCCCTGGAAACACCATATATTTT
CASSRGPLPPGNTIYF
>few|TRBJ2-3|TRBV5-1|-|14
TGCGCCAGCAGCCCCGGACAGGGAGGGGATACGCAGTATTTT
CASSPGQGGDTQYF
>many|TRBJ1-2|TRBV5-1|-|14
TGCGCCAGCAGCTTGGATGGGGGTAGACTTGGCTACACCTTC
CASSLDGGRLGYTF
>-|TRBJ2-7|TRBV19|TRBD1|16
TGTGCCAGTAGTATCCGGACCGGGACAGGACCCTACGAGCAGTACTTC
CASSIRTGTGPYEQYF
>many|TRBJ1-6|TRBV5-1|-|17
TGCGCCAGCAGCCCCCTTGCAGCCAGCTCCTATAATTCACCCCTCCACTTT
CASSPLAASSYNSPLHF
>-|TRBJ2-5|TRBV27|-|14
TGTGCCAGCAGTTTAATGGGGGGAGAAGAGACCCAGTACTTC
CASSLMGGEETQYF
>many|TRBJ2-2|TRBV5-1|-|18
TGCGCCAGCAGCTTTGTAGGTTTAACGGGAGATACCACCGGGGAGCTGTTTTTT
CASSFVGLTGDTTGELFF
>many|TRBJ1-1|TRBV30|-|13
TGTGCCTGGGCCGGCGGGAGGGGGACTGAAGCTTTCTTT
CAWAGGRGTEAFF
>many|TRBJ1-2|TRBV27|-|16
TGTGCCAGCAGTTTAATCGCCGGGGCGGCTAACTATGGCTACACCTTC
CASSLIAGAANYGYTF
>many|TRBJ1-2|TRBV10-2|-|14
TGCGCCAGCAGTGAGTCCGTCGCAGGAGGTGGCTACACCTTC
CASSESVAGGGYTF
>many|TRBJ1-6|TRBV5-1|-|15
TGCGCCAGCAGCTTGGAGGCCGGGCCCAGGTCACCCCTCCACTTT
CASSLEAGPRSPLHF
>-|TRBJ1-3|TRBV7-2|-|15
TGTGCCAGCAGCTCGGCCCTCTGGGCCGGAAACACCATATATTTT
CASSSALWAGNTIYF
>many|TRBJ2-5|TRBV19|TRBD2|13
TGTGCCAGTGGGCTAGCGGGCCAAGAGACCCAGTACTTC
CASGLAGQETQYF
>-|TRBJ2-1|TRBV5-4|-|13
TGTGCCAGCAGCGAACAGGTTTACAATGAGCAGTTCTTC
CASSEQVYNEQFF
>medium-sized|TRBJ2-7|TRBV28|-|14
TGTGCCAGCAGTTTAGGAGACGTCCCACGTAGGCAGTACTTC
CASSLGDVPRRQYF